This TCR beta chain was identified during a study of vaccination and CD4 T cells after COVID-19. The length of the CDR3 is 17 residues. Per germline, CDR1 DFQATT and CDR2 SNEGSKA (reference sequence). With V trimmed by 0 bases and J by 8 bases, 9 bases remained unmatched. Treatment denoted: roughly nine-day PBMC culture with coronavirus spike peptide pools or control peptides (ViraFEST assay). The unexposed donor's CD4+ T cells were collected before the COVID-19 pandemic (2011-2018). ViraFEST used peptide pools to expand antigen-specific T cells, then sequenced TCRs. Alongside around 10 IU/ml IL-2 and 10 ug/ml peptide pools, PBMCs were cultured at about 2.2 million per well. With the Oncomine TCR Beta short-read assay, DNA from cultured CD4+ T cells was sequenced. Genomic DNA was taken out of cultured CD4+ T cells by extraction. MiXCR, applied by TCRdb to the PCR reads, yields one record per CDR3 protein. The data show nearly 9,500 distinct CDR3 sequences, under 35% seen once.

A remark on this clonotype: Its specificity is unknown.

J is TRBJ2-1 and V is TRBV20-1, with 14 bases aligning to TRBD2. Sequenced sample: CD4+ T cells from blood, cultured in vitro. The TCR comes from a human donor in good health. The CDR3 nucleotides read TGCAGTGCTAGAGACAGCCGACTAGCGGGAGGGGTAGATGAGCAGTTCTTC. The encoded protein is CSARDSRLAGGVDEQFF.